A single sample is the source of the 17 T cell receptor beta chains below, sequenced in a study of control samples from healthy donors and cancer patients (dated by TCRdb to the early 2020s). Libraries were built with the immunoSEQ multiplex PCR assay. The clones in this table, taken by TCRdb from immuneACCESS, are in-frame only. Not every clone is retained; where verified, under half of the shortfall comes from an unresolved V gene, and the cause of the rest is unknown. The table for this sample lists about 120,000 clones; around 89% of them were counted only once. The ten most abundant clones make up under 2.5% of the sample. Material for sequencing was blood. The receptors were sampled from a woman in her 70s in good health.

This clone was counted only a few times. The CDR3 sequence is CASSQDNHSGNTIYF. CDR3 in DNA: TGCGCCAGCAGCCAAGACAACCACTCTGGAAACACCATATATTTT. V gene TRBV4-1 combines with J gene TRBJ1-3; unclear D gene. V dropped 0 bases and J dropped 0 bases, with 6 bases sitting between them. Germline CDR1 reads MGHRA; CDR2 reads YSYEKL. The CDR3 loop spans 15 amino acids.

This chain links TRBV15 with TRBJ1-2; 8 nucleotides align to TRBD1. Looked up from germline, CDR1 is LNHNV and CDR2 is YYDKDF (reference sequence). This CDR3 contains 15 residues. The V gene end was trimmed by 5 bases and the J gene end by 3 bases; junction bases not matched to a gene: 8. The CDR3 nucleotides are TGTGCCACCAGCGGATTGACAGGGGTCGACTATGGCTACACCTTC. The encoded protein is CATSGLTGVDYGYTF.

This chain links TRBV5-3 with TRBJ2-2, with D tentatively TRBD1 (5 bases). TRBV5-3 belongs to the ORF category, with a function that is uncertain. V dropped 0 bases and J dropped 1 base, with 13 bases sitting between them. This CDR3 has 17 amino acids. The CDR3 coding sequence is TGTGCCAGAAGCTTGGGGACACGGCATTTGAACACCGGGGAGCTGTTTTTT. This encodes CARSLGTRHLNTGELFF.

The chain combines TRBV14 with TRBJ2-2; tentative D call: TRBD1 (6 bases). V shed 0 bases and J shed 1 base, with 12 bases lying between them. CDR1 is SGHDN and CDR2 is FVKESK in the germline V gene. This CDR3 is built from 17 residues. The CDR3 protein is CASSQEARTVNTGELFF. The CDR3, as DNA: TGTGCCAGCAGCCAAGAGGCGAGGACAGTGAACACCGGGGAGCTGTTTTTT.

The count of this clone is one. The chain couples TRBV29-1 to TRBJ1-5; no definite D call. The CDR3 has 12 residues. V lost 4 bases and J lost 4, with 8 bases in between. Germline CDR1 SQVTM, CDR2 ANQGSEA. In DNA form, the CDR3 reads TGCAGCGTTGGGTCGGGAAATCAGCCCCAGCATTTT. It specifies CSVGSGNQPQHF.

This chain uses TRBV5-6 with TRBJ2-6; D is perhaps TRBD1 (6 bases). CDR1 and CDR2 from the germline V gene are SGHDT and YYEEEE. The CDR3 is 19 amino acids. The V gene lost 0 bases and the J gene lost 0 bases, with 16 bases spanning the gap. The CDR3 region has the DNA TGTGCCAGCAGCTTGGGGTCAGGGGCCTCCATCTCTGGGGCCAACGTCCTGACTTTC. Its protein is CASSLGSGASISGANVLTF.

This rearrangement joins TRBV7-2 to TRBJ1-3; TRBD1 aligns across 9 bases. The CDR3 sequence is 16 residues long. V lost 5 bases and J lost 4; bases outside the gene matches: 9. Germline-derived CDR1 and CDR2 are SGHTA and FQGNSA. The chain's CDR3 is CASSTLSGTGGNTIYF. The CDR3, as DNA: TGTGCCAGCAGCACTTTATCCGGGACAGGGGGAAACACCATATATTTT.

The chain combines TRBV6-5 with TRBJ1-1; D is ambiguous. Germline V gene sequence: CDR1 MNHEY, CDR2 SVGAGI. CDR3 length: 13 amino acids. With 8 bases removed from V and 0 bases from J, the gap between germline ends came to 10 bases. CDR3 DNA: TGTGCCAGCGAAATCAACATGAACACTGAAGCTTTCTTT. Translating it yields CASEINMNTEAFF.

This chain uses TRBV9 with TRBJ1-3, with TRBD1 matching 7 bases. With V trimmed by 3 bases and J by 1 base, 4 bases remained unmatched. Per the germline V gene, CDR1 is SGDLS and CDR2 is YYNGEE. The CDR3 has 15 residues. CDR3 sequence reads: CASSERDSSGNTIYF. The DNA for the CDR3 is TGTGCCAGCAGCGAACGGGACAGTTCTGGAAACACCATATATTTT.

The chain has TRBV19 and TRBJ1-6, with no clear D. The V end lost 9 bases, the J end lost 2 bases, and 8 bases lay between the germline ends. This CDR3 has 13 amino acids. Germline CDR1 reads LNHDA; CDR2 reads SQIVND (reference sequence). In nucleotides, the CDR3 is TGTGCCAGCTCAGAGGCCTATAATTCACCCCTCCACTTT. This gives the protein CASSEAYNSPLHF.

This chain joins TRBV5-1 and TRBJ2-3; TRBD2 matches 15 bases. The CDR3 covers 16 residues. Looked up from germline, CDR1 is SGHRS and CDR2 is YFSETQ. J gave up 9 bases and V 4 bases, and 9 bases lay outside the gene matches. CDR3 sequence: CASSHRTSGGAQTQYF. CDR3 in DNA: TGCGCCAGCAGCCACCGGACTAGCGGGGGGGCCCAGACGCAGTATTTT.

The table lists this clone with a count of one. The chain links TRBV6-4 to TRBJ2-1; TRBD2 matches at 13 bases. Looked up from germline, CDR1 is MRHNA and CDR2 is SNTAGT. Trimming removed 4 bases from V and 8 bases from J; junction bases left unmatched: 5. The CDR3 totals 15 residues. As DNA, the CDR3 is TGTGCCAGCAGTGTTACTAGCGGGGGGGCAGATGAGCAGTTCTTC. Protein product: CASSVTSGGADEQFF.

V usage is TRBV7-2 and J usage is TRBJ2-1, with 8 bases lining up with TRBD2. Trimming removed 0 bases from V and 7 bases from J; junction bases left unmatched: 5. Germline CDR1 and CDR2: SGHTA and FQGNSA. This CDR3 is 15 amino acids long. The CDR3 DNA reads TGTGCCAGCAGCTTAGCGAGCGGGGGTTTTAATGAGCAGTTCTTC. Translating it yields CASSLASGGFNEQFF.

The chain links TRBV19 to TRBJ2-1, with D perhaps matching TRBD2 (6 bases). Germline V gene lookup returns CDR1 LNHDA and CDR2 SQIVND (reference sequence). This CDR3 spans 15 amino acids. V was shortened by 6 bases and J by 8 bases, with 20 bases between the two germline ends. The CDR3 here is CASSLRDLPRDEQFF. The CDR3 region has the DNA TGTGCCAGTAGCCTACGGGACTTGCCTCGGGATGAGCAGTTCTTC.

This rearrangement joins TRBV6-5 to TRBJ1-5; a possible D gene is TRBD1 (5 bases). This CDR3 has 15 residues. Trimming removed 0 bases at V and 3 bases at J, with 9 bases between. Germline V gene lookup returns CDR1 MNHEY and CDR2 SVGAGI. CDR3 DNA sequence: TGTGCCAGCAGTTACTCGAGCAGGGCCAATCAGCCCCAGCATTTT. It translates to CASSYSSRANQPQHF.

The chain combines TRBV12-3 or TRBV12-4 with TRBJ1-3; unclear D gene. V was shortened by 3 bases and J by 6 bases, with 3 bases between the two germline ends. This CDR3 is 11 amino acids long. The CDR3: CASSFVNTIYF. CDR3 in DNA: TGTGCCAGCAGTTTCGTAAACACCATATATTTT.

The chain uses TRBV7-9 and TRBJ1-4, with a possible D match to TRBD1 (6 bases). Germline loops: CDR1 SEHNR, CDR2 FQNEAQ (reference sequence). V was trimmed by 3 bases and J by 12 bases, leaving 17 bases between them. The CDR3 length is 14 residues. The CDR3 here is CASSFSEVSGELFF. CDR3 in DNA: TGTGCCAGCAGCTTCTCAGAAGTGTCAGGGGAACTGTTTTTT.